The clone carrying this T cell receptor (beta chain) has just a few counts. Its target is not known. Russia was home to the donors, healthy Caucasian individuals aged roughly 6 to 95. Roughly 10 milliliters of peripheral blood were drawn from each donor. The data were taken from a study of blood T cells in healthy people across ages. For the second PCR, which ran for about 6 to 12 cycles, a sample-barcoded 5' primer and a J-beta primer mix were used. TCRdb reprocessed the 5' RACE reads via MiXCR and lists one record per CDR3 protein. The sample carries around 800,000 distinct CDR3 sequences, approximately 67% recorded once. V trimming: 10 bases; J trimming: 9 bases; junction bases outside the gene matches: 4. CDR3 length equals 12 residues. Germline V gene sequence: CDR1 SGHTA, CDR2 FQGNSA. Findings of the study overall: Both higher diversity and more naive CD4+ cells marked long-lived donors when set against aged donors. As naive T cell percentage varied, TCR beta diversity correlated strongly with it.

The receptor was isolated from a man in his thirties or forties in good health. Source material: blood. This chain connects TRBV7-2 to TRBJ2-1, with 12 bases lining up with TRBD2. In DNA form, the CDR3 reads TGTGCCACCTCGACTAGCGGGGGTGAGCAGTTCTTC. This codes for CATSTSGGEQFF.